The clone carrying this T cell receptor (beta chain) was seen only once. The CDR3 extends over 13 amino acids. V was pared by 3 bases and J by 4 bases, with 10 bases between. CDR1 and CDR2 (germline): SGHRS, YFSETQ. Some clones are missing from TCRdb's copy, which holds only in-frame ones; the method was immunoSEQ multiplex PCR. The table has about 140,000 clones, nearly 80% seen once; the top ten hold 2.5% to 3%. All enrollees were about 18 to 89 years old and from 24 US areas. This sample was taken from a study of blood T cell repertoires in COVID-19. Study context: COVID-19 samples from acute and convalescent phases originated in the United States, Italy and Spain.

Sample: PBMCs or T cells enriched from blood (not recorded which). The chain joins TRBV5-1 to TRBJ2-5, with D possibly being TRBD1 (5 bases). The receptor was isolated from a woman aged 45-65 years who had recovered from COVID-19. The CDR3 region is CASSSGNRETQYF. The CDR3 DNA sequence: TGCGCCAGCAGCTCAGGGAACCGAGAGACCCAGTACTTC.